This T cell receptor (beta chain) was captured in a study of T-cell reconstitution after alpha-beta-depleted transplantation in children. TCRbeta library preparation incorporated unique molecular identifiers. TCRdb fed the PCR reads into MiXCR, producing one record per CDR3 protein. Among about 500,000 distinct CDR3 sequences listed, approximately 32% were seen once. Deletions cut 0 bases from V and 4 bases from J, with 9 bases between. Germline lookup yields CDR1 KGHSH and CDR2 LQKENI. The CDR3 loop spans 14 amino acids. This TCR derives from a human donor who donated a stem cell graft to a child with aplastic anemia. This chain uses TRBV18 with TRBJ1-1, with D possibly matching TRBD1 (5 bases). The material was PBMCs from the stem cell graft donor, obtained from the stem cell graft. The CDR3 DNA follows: TGTGCCAGCTCACCACCGAATGGGGGCACTGAAGCTTTCTTT. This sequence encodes CASSPPNGGTEAFF.